This passage covers 6 T cell receptor beta chains from one sample sequenced in a study of identical twins. One entry per CDR3 protein results from TCRdb running MiXCR on the 5' RACE reads. The data hold some 630,000 distinct CDR3 sequences, with around 7.5% observed a single time. These data also featured in a second study, about yellow fever vaccine responses in identical twins.

Source material: PBMCs. These receptors all stem from a woman aged 18-35 years in good health.

CDR3 bases: TGCAGCGTAGGACAGACGAACACTGAAGCTTTCTTT. This gives the protein CSVGQTNTEAFF. The chain is built from TRBV29-1 and TRBJ1-1; TRBD1 is a possible D gene (6 bases). The V gene lost 6 bases and the J gene lost 1 base, with 9 bases spanning the gap. CDR1 and CDR2 from the germline V gene are SQVTM and ANQGSEA. The CDR3 sequence is 12 residues long.

Ten or more counts support this clonotype. V and J are TRBV12-3 or TRBV12-4 and TRBJ2-2; D is undetermined. V lost 5 bases, J lost 6 bases, and 7 bases lay in between. CDR3 length equals 12 residues. The CDR3: CASSPEPGELFF. In DNA, the CDR3 is TGTGCCAGCAGTCCGGAGCCCGGGGAGCTGTTTTTT.

Ten or more counts support this clonotype. The chain links TRBV12-3 or TRBV12-4 to TRBJ2-5; D is undetermined. The CDR3 runs 15 residues. V dropped 0 bases and J dropped 0 bases, with 8 bases sitting between them. CDR3 in DNA: TGTGCCAGCAGTTTAGCAGTCCCCGACCAAGAGACCCAGTACTTC. It encodes CASSLAVPDQETQYF.

This clonotype turned up a few times. The V call is TRBV6-5, the J call TRBJ1-1; possible D gene TRBD1, 5 bases. CDR1 and CDR2 (germline): MNHEY, SVGAGI. The CDR3 is 17 residues long. V dropped 4 bases and J dropped 4 bases, with 22 bases sitting between them. CDR3 coding DNA: TGTGCCAGCAGTTCTACAATAGGGAGAGGGGAAGGCACTGAAGCTTTCTTT. Its protein is CASSSTIGRGEGTEAFF.

J is TRBJ2-1 and V is TRBV14, with D possibly matching TRBD2 (6 bases). With 4 bases removed from V and 9 bases from J, the gap between germline ends came to 10 bases. The CDR3 spans 12 residues. Looked up from germline, CDR1 is SGHDN and CDR2 is FVKESK. The CDR3 region has the DNA TGTGCCAGCAGCCGGGGAGGAATTGAGCAGTTCTTC. Residues: CASSRGGIEQFF. The full variable domain, its missing parts supplied by reference TRBV14 and TRBJ2-1, is EAGVTQFPSHSVIEKGQTVTLRCDPISGHDNLYWYRRVMGKEIKFLLHFVKESKQDESGMPNNRFLAERTGGTYSTLKVQPAELEDSGVYFCASSRGGIEQFFGPGTRLTVL.

This clonotype has only a few counts. This chain connects TRBV20-1 to TRBJ1-1, with 7 positions matching TRBD1. The V and J ends lost 3 bases and 11 bases, in that order; junction bases with no gene match: 6. The CDR3 spans 11 residues. CDR1 and CDR2 from the germline V gene are DFQATT and SNEGSKA (reference sequence). CDR3 in amino acids: CSARLTGVAFF. In DNA form, the CDR3 reads TGCAGTGCTAGGTTAACAGGGGTGGCTTTCTTT.